This T cell receptor beta chain was found in a study of cytomegalovirus exposure and HLA in healthy donors. Background on the study: Among the roughly 400 genotyped donors, more than 70% were placed in the Caucasian-associated ancestry cluster.

Germline V gene sequence: CDR1 SGHTA, CDR2 FQGNSA. The CDR3 sequence is 15 residues long. The V and J ends lost 7 bases and 6 bases, in that order; junction bases with no gene match: 12. Primers: 60 Vbeta forward and 13 Jbeta reverse. The protocol was immunoSEQ multiplex PCR, while the TCRdb copy is restricted to in-frame clones and leaves out a portion. The sample has approximately 92,000 clones; just under 70% are singletons. Findings of the study overall: A later analysis revealed that TCR association rates differed between HLA loci, peaking at DRB1 and bottoming out at HLA-C. Cytomegalovirus status, reportedly, was diagnosed with high specificity and sensitivity by the classifier.

To note about this clone: No antigen is known for it.

The TCR comes from a man aged 50 to 59 in good health and CMV-seronegative. Sequenced: PBMCs. This sequence joins TRBV7-2 and TRBJ1-2; TRBD1 matches 9 bases. For the CDR3, the DNA is TGTGCCAGCACCAGGACAGGGGTGATTTCTCATGGCTACACCTTC. Residues: CASTRTGVISHGYTF.